This T cell receptor beta chain derives from a study of T cells in Graves' hyperthyroidism and ophthalmopathy. Per germline, CDR1 SQVTM and CDR2 ANQGSEA. With V trimmed by 7 bases and J by 3 bases, 11 bases remained unmatched. The CDR3 sequence is 14 residues long. The table lists this clonotype with a count of one. TCR beta CDR3 regions were amplified from RNA transcripts. The HTBI set primed first-round TCR CDR3 RT-PCR. In TCRdb, the multiplex PCR reads were re-called with MiXCR into one record per CDR3 protein. The repertoire has around 450,000 distinct CDR3 sequences, 15% to 19% of them found once; the top ten carry roughly 8%.

This TCR came from a young woman with Graves' hyperthyroidism. The sample comprised blood. The chain couples TRBV29-1 to TRBJ2-5; TRBD1 matches 7 bases. The CDR3: CSAPPGTAKETQYF. The DNA of the CDR3 is TGCAGCGCACCCCCCGGGACAGCGAAAGAGACCCAGTACTTC.